This T cell receptor (beta chain) was obtained from a study of cytomegalovirus exposure and HLA in healthy donors. General study points: Most TCR sequences were rare, but some public TCRs occurred in many donors. With further analysis later on, most CMV-associated TCR beta chains appeared HLA-restricted. Accounts indicate the classifier identified cytomegalovirus status with strong specificity and sensitivity.

60 Vbeta and 13 Jbeta primers were used in PCR. TCRdb's table, derived via immunoSEQ multiplex PCR, lists solely in-frame clones and lacks some. The sample has some 100,000 clones; about 77% are singletons. Germline values: CDR1 MDHEN, CDR2 SYDVKM. CDR3 length: 16 amino acids. J gave up 5 bases and V 6 bases, and 12 bases lay outside the gene matches. With regard to this clone: Antigen: not known.

Donors likely had unrecorded immune exposures despite being nominally healthy when sampled. The TCR was taken from a woman aged 18-30 years in good health and CMV-seropositive. The sample was PBMCs. The gene calls are TRBV28 and TRBJ1-1, with 10 bases identical to TRBD1. In DNA form, the CDR3 reads TGTGCCAGCAGCCCGACAGGGGGCGGGGGGAGGACTGAAGCTTTCTTT. Translated, it gives CASSPTGGGGRTEAFF.